A selection of T cell receptor beta chains follows, all from one sample in a study of T cell responses to AZD1222 COVID-19 vaccine. TCRdb's table, derived via immunoSEQ multiplex PCR, lists solely in-frame clones and lacks some. The sample yields about 140,000 clones, 70% to 90% seen once. This specimen consisted of peripheral blood, obtained on day 0 of AZD1222 vaccination. These receptors were obtained from an adult in good health. Both conserved end residues are part of each CDR3. The order of the fields is CDR3 length, V gene, clone size, J gene, D gene, CDR3 protein, CDR3 DNA. A D gene is named only where the DNA matches it firmly. For some rows the clone size is stated as once, few or many, or as a class when expanded; others skip it.

cdr3_length: 17
v_call: TRBV7-2
clone_size: .
j_call: TRBJ2-6
d_call: .
cdr3_aa: CASSLGGWDSEANVLTF
cdr3_nt: TGTGCCAGCAGCTTAGGGGGATGGGACTCTGAGGCCAACGTCCTGACTTTC

cdr3_length: 15
v_call: TRBV19
clone_size: .
j_call: TRBJ1-4
d_call: TRBD1
cdr3_aa: CASRKPGQGDEKLFF
cdr3_nt: TGTGCCAGCAGAAAACCGGGACAGGGGGATGAAAAACTGTTTTTT

cdr3_length: 12
v_call: TRBV24-1
clone_size: .
j_call: TRBJ1-2
d_call: TRBD1
cdr3_aa: CATSETGGGYTF
cdr3_nt: TGTGCCACCAGTGAGACAGGGGGCGGCTACACCTTC

cdr3_length: 13
v_call: TRBV24-1
clone_size: once
j_call: TRBJ2-1
d_call: .
cdr3_aa: CATSDYRFNEQFF
cdr3_nt: TGTGCCACCAGTGATTATAGGTTCAATGAGCAGTTCTTC

cdr3_length: 16
v_call: TRBV18
clone_size: .
j_call: TRBJ1-4
d_call: TRBD1
cdr3_aa: CASSRTSDRGGEKLFF
cdr3_nt: TGTGCCAGCTCGCGTACATCAGACAGGGGTGGTGAAAAACTGTTTTTT

cdr3_length: 12
v_call: TRBV29-1
clone_size: .
j_call: TRBJ1-1
d_call: .
cdr3_aa: CSVGEVNTEAFF
cdr3_nt: TGCAGCGTTGGGGAGGTGAACACTGAAGCTTTCTTT

cdr3_length: 14
v_call: TRBV6-5
clone_size: .
j_call: TRBJ1-1
d_call: .
cdr3_aa: CATQTETMNTEAFF
cdr3_nt: TGTGCCACCCAGACAGAAACTATGAACACTGAAGCTTTCTTT

cdr3_length: 17
v_call: TRBV28
clone_size: .
j_call: TRBJ2-3
d_call: .
cdr3_aa: CASRALDSSAGSDTQYF
cdr3_nt: TGTGCCAGCAGGGCGTTGGACAGTTCGGCTGGGTCAGATACGCAGTATTTT

cdr3_length: 13
v_call: TRBV19
clone_size: .
j_call: TRBJ1-2
d_call: TRBD1
cdr3_aa: CASTLQGDYGYTF
cdr3_nt: TGTGCCAGTACCTTACAGGGGGACTATGGCTACACCTTC

cdr3_length: 15
v_call: TRBV18
clone_size: .
j_call: TRBJ1-5
d_call: .
cdr3_aa: CASSPPAVVGQPQHF
cdr3_nt: TGTGCCAGCTCACCACCGGCGGTAGTCGGTCAGCCCCAGCATTTT

cdr3_length: 13
v_call: TRBV5-1
clone_size: .
j_call: TRBJ2-7
d_call: .
cdr3_aa: CASSLVVSYEQYF
cdr3_nt: TGCGCCAGCAGCTTGGTCGTCTCCTACGAGCAGTACTTC

cdr3_length: 13
v_call: TRBV7-9
clone_size: .
j_call: TRBJ1-5
d_call: .
cdr3_aa: CASSPARAQPQHF
cdr3_nt: TGTGCCAGCAGCCCGGCCAGGGCTCAGCCCCAGCATTTT

cdr3_length: 14
v_call: TRBV24-1
clone_size: .
j_call: TRBJ2-2
d_call: .
cdr3_aa: CATSDILFPGELFF
cdr3_nt: TGTGCCACCAGTGATATCCTTTTTCCCGGGGAGCTGTTTTTT

cdr3_length: 15
v_call: TRBV19
clone_size: .
j_call: TRBJ2-7
d_call: TRBD1
cdr3_aa: CASSREDRGSYEQYF
cdr3_nt: TGTGCCAGTAGTAGGGAGGACAGGGGTTCCTACGAGCAGTACTTC

cdr3_length: 14
v_call: TRBV30
clone_size: .
j_call: TRBJ1-3
d_call: TRBD1
cdr3_aa: CAWETGGAGNTIYF
cdr3_nt: TGTGCCTGGGAGACAGGGGGCGCTGGAAACACCATATATTTT

cdr3_length: 13
v_call: TRBV12-3/TRBV12-4
clone_size: .
j_call: TRBJ2-5
d_call: .
cdr3_aa: CASSLPGRETQYF
cdr3_nt: TGTGCCAGCAGTTTACCAGGTCGGGAGACCCAGTACTTC

cdr3_length: 19
v_call: TRBV5-1
clone_size: .
j_call: TRBJ1-5
d_call: .
cdr3_aa: CASSLTARAEPYSNQPQHF
cdr3_nt: TGCGCCAGCAGCTTGACGGCTCGGGCAGAGCCTTATAGCAATCAGCCCCAGCATTTT